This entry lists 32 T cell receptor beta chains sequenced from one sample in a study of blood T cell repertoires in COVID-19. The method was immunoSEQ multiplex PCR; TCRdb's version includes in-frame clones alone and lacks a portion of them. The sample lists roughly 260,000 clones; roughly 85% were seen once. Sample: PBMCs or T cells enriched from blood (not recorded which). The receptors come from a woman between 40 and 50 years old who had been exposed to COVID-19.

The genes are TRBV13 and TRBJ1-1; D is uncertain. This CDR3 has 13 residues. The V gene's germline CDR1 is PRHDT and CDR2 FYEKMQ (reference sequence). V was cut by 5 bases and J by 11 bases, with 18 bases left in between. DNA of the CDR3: TGTGCCAGCAGCCCGAGGTTCCCCTACTCGGCTTTCTTT. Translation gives CASSPRFPYSAFF.

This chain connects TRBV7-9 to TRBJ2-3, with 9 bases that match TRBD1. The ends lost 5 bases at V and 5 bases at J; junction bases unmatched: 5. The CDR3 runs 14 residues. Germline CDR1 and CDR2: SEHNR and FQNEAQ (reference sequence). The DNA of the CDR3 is TGTGCCAGCAGCCGGGACAGGGCGGTAGATACGCAGTATTTT. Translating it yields CASSRDRAVDTQYF.

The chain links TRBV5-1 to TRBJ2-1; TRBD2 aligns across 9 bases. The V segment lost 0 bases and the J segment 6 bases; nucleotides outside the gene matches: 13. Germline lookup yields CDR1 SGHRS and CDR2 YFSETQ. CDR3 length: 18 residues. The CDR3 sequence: CASSLGRPTSGPRNEQFF. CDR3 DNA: TGCGCCAGCAGCTTGGGGAGGCCTACTAGCGGGCCACGCAATGAGCAGTTCTTC.

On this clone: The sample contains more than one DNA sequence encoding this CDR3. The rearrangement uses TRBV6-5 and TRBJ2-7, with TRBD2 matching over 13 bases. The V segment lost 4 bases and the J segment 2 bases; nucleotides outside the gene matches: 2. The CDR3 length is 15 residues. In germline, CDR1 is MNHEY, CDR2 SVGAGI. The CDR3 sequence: CASSSGLAGTYEQYF. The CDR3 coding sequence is TGTGCCAGCAGTTCGGGACTAGCGGGGACCTACGAGCAGTACTTC.

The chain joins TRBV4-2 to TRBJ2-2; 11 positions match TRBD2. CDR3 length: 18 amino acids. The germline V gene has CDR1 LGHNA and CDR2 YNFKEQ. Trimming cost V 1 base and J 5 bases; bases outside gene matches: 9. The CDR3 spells CASSQVASGGSSTGELFF. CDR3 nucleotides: TGTGCCAGCAGCCAAGTCGCTAGCGGGGGGTCTAGTACCGGGGAGCTGTTTTTT.

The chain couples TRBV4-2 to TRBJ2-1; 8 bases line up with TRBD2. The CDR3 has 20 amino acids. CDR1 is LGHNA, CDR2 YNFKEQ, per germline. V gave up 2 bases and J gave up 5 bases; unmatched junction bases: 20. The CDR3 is CASSQPSTSGGDGLDNEQFF. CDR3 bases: TGTGCCAGCAGCCAACCATCTACAAGCGGGGGTGACGGGTTAGACAATGAGCAGTTCTTC.

This CDR3 reads CASRGLPETQYF. Written as DNA, the CDR3 is TGTGCCAGCAGGGGACTACCTGAGACCCAGTACTTC. The chain is built from TRBV28 and TRBJ2-5; TRBD2 agrees at 7 bases. V lost 6 bases and J lost 5; bases outside the gene matches: 3. Germline CDR1 MDHEN, CDR2 SYDVKM. This CDR3 is built from 12 residues.

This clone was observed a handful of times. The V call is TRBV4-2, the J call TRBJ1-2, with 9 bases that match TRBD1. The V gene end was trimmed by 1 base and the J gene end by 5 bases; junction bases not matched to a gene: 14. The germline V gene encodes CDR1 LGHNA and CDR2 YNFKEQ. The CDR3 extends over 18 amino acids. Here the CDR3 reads CASSQGLSQGAWGYGYTF. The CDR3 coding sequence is TGTGCCAGCAGCCAAGGGTTGTCACAGGGGGCTTGGGGTTATGGCTACACCTTC.

The chain's CDR3 is CASIQTGVNYGYTF. DNA for the CDR3: TGTGCCAGCATCCAGACAGGAGTTAACTATGGCTACACCTTC. The chain couples TRBV5-6 to TRBJ1-2, with D perhaps matching TRBD1 (6 bases). Trimming stripped 6 bases from V and 1 base from J, with 13 bases between. The CDR3 spans 14 residues. CDR1 is SGHDT and CDR2 is YYEEEE in the germline V gene.

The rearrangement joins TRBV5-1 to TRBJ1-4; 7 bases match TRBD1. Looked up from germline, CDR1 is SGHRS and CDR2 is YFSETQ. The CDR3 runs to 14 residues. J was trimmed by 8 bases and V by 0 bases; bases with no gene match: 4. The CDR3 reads CASSLGQGDEKLFF. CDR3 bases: TGCGCCAGCAGCTTGGGACAGGGTGACGAAAAACTGTTTTTT.

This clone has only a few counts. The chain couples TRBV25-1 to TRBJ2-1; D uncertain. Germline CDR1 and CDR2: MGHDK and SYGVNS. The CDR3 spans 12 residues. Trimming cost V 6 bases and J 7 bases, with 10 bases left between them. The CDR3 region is CASRRVDNEQFF. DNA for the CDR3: TGTGCCAGCAGACGGGTGGATAATGAGCAGTTCTTC.

CDR3 amino acids: CASSIAAGRMNTEAFF. The CDR3, as DNA: TGTGCCAGTAGTATCGCGGCAGGGCGCATGAACACTGAAGCTTTCTTT. This chain joins TRBV19 and TRBJ1-1, with a possible D match to TRBD1 (5 bases). The CDR3 covers 16 residues. CDR1 is LNHDA, CDR2 SQIVND, per germline (reference sequence). The ends were cut back, 3 bases at V and 0 bases at J, with 14 bases in the middle.

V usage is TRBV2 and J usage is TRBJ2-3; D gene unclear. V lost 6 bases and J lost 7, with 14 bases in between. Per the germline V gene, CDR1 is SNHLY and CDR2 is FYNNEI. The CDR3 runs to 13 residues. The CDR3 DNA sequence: TGTGCCAGCAGCCCCCGCCCGGAGAATACGCAGTATTTT. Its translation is CASSPRPENTQYF.

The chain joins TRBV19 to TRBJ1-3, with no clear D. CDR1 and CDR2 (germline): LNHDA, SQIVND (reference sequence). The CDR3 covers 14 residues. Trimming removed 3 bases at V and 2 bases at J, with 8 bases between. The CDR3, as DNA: TGTGCCAGTAGTATCGGGGAGGCTGGAAACACCATATATTTT. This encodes CASSIGEAGNTIYF.

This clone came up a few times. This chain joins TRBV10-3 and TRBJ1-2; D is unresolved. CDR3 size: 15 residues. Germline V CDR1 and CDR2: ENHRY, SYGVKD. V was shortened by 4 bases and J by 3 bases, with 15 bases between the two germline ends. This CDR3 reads CAISATGEVDYGYTF. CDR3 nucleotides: TGTGCCATCAGTGCTACCGGGGAAGTCGACTATGGCTACACCTTC.

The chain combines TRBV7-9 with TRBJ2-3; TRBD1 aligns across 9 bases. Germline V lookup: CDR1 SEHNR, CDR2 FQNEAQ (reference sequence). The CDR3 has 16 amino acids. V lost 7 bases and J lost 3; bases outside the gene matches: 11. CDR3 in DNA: TGTGCCAGCACCTACCGGGCGGGACAGGGAACAGATACGCAGTATTTT. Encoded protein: CASTYRAGQGTDTQYF.

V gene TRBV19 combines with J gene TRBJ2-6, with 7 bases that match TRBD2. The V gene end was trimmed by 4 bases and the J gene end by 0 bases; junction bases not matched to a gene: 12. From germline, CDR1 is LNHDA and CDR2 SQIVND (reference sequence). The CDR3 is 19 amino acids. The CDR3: CASSNHLGRGDSGANVLTF. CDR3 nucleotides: TGTGCCAGTAGTAATCACCTGGGGAGGGGCGACTCTGGGGCCAACGTCCTGACTTTC.

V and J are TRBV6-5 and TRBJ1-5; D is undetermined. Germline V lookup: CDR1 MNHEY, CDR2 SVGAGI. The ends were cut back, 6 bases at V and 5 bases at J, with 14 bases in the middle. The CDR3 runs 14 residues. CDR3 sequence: CASRPGRNHQPQHF. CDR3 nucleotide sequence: TGTGCCAGCAGGCCCGGCAGGAACCATCAGCCCCAGCATTTT.

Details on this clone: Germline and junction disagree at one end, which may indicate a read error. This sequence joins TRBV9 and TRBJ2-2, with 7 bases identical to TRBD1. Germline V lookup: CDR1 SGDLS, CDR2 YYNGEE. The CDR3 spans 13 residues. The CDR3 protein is CASSVGSAGGLFF. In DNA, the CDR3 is TGTGCCAGCAGCGTAGGGTCGGCAGGGGGGCTGTTTTTT.

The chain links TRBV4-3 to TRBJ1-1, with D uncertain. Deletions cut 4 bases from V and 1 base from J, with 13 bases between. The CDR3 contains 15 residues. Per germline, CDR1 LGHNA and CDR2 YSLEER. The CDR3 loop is CASSLQPRENTEAFF. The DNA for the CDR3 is TGCGCCAGCAGCCTCCAGCCCCGGGAGAACACTGAAGCTTTCTTT.

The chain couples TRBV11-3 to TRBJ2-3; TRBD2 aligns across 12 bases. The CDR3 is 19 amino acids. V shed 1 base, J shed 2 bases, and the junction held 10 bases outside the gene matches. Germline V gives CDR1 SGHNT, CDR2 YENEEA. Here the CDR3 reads CASSLGTRTSGEFTDTQYF. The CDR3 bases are TGTGCCAGCAGCTTAGGGACCCGGACTAGCGGGGAATTCACAGATACGCAGTATTTT.

CDR3 sequence reads: CASSLGYGDTQNIQYF. Written as DNA, the CDR3 is TGTGCCAGCAGCTTAGGTTACGGGGACACCCAAAACATTCAGTACTTC. The chain links TRBV7-3 to TRBJ2-4, with a weak D call TRBD1 (6 bases). V lost 2 bases and J lost 5, with 16 bases in between. The V gene's germline CDR1 is SGHTA and CDR2 FQGTGA. This CDR3 comprises 16 residues.

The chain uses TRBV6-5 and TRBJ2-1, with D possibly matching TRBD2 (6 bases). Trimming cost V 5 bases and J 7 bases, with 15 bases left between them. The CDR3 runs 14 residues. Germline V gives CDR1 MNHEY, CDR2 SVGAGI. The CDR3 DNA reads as TGTGCCAGCAGTCCGGGAGCCCCGGGGAATGAGCAGTTCTTC. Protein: CASSPGAPGNEQFF.

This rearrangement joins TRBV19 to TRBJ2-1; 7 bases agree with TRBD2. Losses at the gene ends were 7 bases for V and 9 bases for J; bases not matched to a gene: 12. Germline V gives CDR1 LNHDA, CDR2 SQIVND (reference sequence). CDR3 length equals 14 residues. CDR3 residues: CASNPTSPVGEQFF. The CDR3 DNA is TGTGCCAGTAACCCGACTAGCCCGGTGGGTGAGCAGTTCTTC.

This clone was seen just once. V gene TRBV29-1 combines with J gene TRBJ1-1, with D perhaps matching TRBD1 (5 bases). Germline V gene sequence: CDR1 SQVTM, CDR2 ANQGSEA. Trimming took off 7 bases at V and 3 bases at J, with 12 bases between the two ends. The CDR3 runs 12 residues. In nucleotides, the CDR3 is TGCAGCGCCGACAGTTTACACACTGAAGCTTTCTTT. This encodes CSADSLHTEAFF.

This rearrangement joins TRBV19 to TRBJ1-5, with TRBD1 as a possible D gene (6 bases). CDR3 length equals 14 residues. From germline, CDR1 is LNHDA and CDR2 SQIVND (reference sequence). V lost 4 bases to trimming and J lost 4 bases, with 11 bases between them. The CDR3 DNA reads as TGTGCCAGTAGTAAGGGGGATGTAAATCAGCCCCAGCATTTT. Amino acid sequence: CASSKGDVNQPQHF.

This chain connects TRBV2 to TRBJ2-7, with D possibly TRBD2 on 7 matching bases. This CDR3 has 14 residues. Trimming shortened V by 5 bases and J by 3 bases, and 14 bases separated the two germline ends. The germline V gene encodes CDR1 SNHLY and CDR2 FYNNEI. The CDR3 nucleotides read TGTGCCAGCAGTCCTGGGGGGGGCGTCTACGAGCAGTACTTC. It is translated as CASSPGGGVYEQYF.

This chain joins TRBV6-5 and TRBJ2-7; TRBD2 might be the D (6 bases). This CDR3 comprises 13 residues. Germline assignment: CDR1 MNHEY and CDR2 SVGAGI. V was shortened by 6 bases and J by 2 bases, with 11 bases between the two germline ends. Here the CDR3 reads CASRGLDTYEQYF. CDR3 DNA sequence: TGTGCCAGCAGGGGACTGGATACCTACGAGCAGTACTTC.

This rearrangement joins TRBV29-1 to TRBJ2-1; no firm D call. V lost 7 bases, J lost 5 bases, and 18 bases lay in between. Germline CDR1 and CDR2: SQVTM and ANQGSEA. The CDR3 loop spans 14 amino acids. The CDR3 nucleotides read TGCAGCGCAGCCCGGCAGGATTCGAACAATGAGCAGTTCTTC. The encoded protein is CSAARQDSNNEQFF.

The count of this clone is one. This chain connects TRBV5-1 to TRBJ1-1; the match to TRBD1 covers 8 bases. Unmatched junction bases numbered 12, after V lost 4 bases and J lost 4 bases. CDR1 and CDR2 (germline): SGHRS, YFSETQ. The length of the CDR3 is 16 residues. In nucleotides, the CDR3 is TGCGCCAGCAGCCCGGACAGGGAGTGGGGTGTCACTGAAGCTTTCTTT. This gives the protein CASSPDREWGVTEAFF.

The chain's CDR3 is CASSSSGQNHEKLFF. For the CDR3, the DNA is TGTGCCAGCAGTTCATCGGGACAGAATCATGAAAAACTGTTTTTT. The chain has TRBV6-2 or TRBV6-3 and TRBJ1-4, with TRBD1 matching over 7 bases. Unmatched junction bases numbered 8, after V lost 4 bases and J lost 6 bases. In germline, CDR1 is MNHEY, CDR2 SVGEGT. This CDR3 comprises 15 residues.

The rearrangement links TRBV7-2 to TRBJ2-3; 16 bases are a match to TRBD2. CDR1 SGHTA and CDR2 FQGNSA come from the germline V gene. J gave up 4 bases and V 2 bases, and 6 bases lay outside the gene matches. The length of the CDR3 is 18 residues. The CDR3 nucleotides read TGTGCCAGCAGCTTAAATGCCGGGACTAGCGGGGGGGCAGATACGCAGTATTTT. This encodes CASSLNAGTSGGADTQYF.